The entry below gives a single TCR beta chain sequence along with its context. This sample was included in a study of blood T cell repertoires in COVID-19. About the study: Acute and convalescent COVID-19 samples came from the United States, Italy and Spain. In each case, the material was cDNA or gDNA derived from T cells, B-cell-depleted T cells, or PBMCs.

The J segment lost 3 bases and the V segment lost 5 bases, leaving 6 bases of the junction unmatched. The CDR3 has 14 residues. From germline, CDR1 is MDHEN and CDR2 SYDVKM. Libraries were prepared by immunoSEQ multiplex PCR; TCRdb keeps only in-frame clonotypes and omits some of them. The top ten clones hold around 0.53% of a sample with more than 150,000 clones, 90% of them seen once. Sequencing input: peripheral blood. This sequence joins TRBV28 and TRBJ2-7; the match to TRBD1 covers 8 bases. The source is a man aged 50 to 60 with acute or convalescent COVID-19. CDR3 amino acids: CASSRDRGLYEQYF. For the CDR3, the DNA is TGTGCCAGCAGTCGAGACAGGGGACTCTACGAGCAGTACTTC.